This T cell receptor beta chain derives from a study of blood T cell repertoires in COVID-19. Sequencing was performed with immunoSEQ multiplex PCR; in TCRdb, only in-frame clones are kept and a portion is missing. The sample lists around 110,000 clones, around 77% occurring once. In germline, CDR1 is SGDLS, CDR2 YYNGEE. There are 16 residues in the CDR3. The trim removed 0 bases at V and 4 bases at J, leaving 5 bases unmatched. The genes are TRBV9 and TRBJ2-1; 9 nucleotides line up with TRBD2. The sample comprised peripheral blood. The clonotype was recovered from a man in his 60s with active or convalescent COVID-19. The CDR3 sequence is CASSVGTSGLYNEQFF. The DNA of the CDR3 is TGTGCCAGCAGCGTAGGAACTAGCGGGCTTTACAATGAGCAGTTCTTC.